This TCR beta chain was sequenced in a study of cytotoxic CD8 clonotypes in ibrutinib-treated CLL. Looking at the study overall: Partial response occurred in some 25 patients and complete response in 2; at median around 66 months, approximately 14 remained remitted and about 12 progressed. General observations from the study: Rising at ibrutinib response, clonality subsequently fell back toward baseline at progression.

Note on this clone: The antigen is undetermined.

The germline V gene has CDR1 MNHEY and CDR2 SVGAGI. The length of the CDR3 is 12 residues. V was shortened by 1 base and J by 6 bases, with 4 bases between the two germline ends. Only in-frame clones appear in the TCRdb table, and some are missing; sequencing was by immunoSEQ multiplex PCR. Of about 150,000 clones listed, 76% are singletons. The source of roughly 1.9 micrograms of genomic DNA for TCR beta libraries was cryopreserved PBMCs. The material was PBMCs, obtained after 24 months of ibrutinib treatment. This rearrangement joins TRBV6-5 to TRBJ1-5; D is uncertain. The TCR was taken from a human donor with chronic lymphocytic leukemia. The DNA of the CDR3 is TGTGCCAGCAGTTACTTGGGTCAGCCCCAGCATTTT. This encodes CASSYLGQPQHF.